These T cell receptor beta chains were read from a single sample in a study of regulatory and conventional T cells in RAG deficiency. Using immunoSEQ multiplex PCR, the repertoire was profiled, and TCRdb retains in-frame clones only, with some absent. The table shows around 37,000 clones, with 89% occurring only once. These records were also assigned to another study, of regulatory T cells.

Sequencing was performed on CD8+ T cells sorted from blood. These receptors came from a human donor in good health. The CDR3 runs from the conserved cysteine through the conserved F or W. The D gene is left open where the match is weak. For some rows the clone size is stated as once, few or many, or as a class when expanded; others skip it.

j_call: TRBJ2-1
d_call: -
cdr3_length: 11
clone_size: -
v_call: TRBV19
cdr3_nt: TGTGCCAGTAGTATTCTGGGTGAGCAGTTCTTC
cdr3_aa: CASSILGEQFF

j_call: TRBJ2-2
d_call: TRBD1
cdr3_length: 15
clone_size: -
v_call: TRBV6-1
cdr3_nt: TGTGCCAGCAACGGACGGACAGGGGACACCGGGGAGCTGTTTTTT
cdr3_aa: CASNGRTGDTGELFF

j_call: TRBJ2-1
d_call: -
cdr3_length: 14
clone_size: -
v_call: TRBV2
cdr3_nt: TGTGCCAGCAGCGCCATGCGGGGCAGGGATGAGCAGTTCTTC
cdr3_aa: CASSAMRGRDEQFF

j_call: TRBJ2-1
d_call: -
cdr3_length: 15
clone_size: -
v_call: TRBV19
cdr3_nt: TGTGCCAGTAATATGGGTCTAGTGGCGTACAATGAGCAGTTCTTC
cdr3_aa: CASNMGLVAYNEQFF

j_call: TRBJ1-1
d_call: -
cdr3_length: 16
clone_size: -
v_call: TRBV11-1
cdr3_nt: TGTGCCAGCAGCTTAGGGCTGAGGGGCTCGAACACTGAAGCTTTCTTT
cdr3_aa: CASSLGLRGSNTEAFF

j_call: TRBJ2-1
d_call: -
cdr3_length: 17
clone_size: -
v_call: TRBV7-3
cdr3_nt: TGTGCCAGCAGCCCGTATCTGGCGGGGGCCACCTACAATGAGCAGTTCTTC
cdr3_aa: CASSPYLAGATYNEQFF

j_call: TRBJ2-7
d_call: TRBD2
cdr3_length: 16
clone_size: once
v_call: TRBV15
cdr3_nt: TGTGCCACCAGCAGAGATCCTGCTAGCGGGAGCTACGAGCAGTACTTC
cdr3_aa: CATSRDPASGSYEQYF

j_call: TRBJ1-2
d_call: TRBD1
cdr3_length: 16
clone_size: -
v_call: TRBV11-2
cdr3_nt: TGTGCCAGCAGCGCGATAAACGGACAGGGGCAAAGGGGCTACACCTTC
cdr3_aa: CASSAINGQGQRGYTF

j_call: TRBJ2-7
d_call: TRBD1
cdr3_length: 16
clone_size: -
v_call: TRBV7-6
cdr3_nt: TGTGCCAGCAGCCCTAACGGACAGGCTCCCTCCTACGAGCAGTACTTC
cdr3_aa: CASSPNGQAPSYEQYF

j_call: TRBJ1-4
d_call: -
cdr3_length: 14
clone_size: -
v_call: TRBV9
cdr3_nt: TGTGCCAGCAGCGTAGGCGGGGGTAATGAAAAACTGTTTTTT
cdr3_aa: CASSVGGGNEKLFF